This passage covers 12 T cell receptor beta chains from one sample sequenced in a study of T-cell reconstitution after alpha-beta-depleted transplantation in children. Unique molecular identifiers were used in preparing the TCRbeta library. MiXCR, applied by TCRdb to the PCR reads, yields one record per CDR3 protein. This sample carries 350,000 to 500,000 distinct CDR3 sequences, about 45% of them seen once, and the ten largest clones take roughly 27%. Sample: PBMCs, taken before TCRalphabeta/CD19-depleted stem cell transplant. Every receptor here comes from a girl aged 2 to 9 with aplastic anemia, due to receive a stem cell transplant.

This clonotype was picked up a small number of times. This chain connects TRBV12-3 or TRBV12-4 to TRBJ2-7; 7 bases line up with TRBD2. This CDR3 has 14 amino acids. Trimming took 7 bases from V and 0 from J; bases not matched to a gene: 6. CDR3 residues: CASTLGGSSYEQYF. The CDR3, as DNA: TGTGCCAGCACTCTGGGGGGGAGCTCCTACGAGCAGTACTTC.

This clonotype was found once. The V gene is TRBV5-1, the J gene TRBJ2-6; D gene ambiguous. The CDR3 totals 18 residues. In germline, CDR1 is SGHRS, CDR2 YFSETQ. Trimming took off 0 bases at V and 0 bases at J, with 13 bases between the two ends. DNA for the CDR3: TGCGCCAGCAGCTTGGCTAGGCTAACCAGCTCTGGGGCCAACGTCCTGACTTTC. Translated, it gives CASSLARLTSSGANVLTF.

This clonotype was recorded at least ten times. V is TRBV28 and J is TRBJ2-7; no clear D. The length of the CDR3 is 13 residues. The V gene lost 1 base and the J gene lost 9 bases, with 13 bases spanning the gap. Germline CDR1 reads MDHEN; CDR2 reads SYDVKM. Written as DNA, the CDR3 is TGTGCCAGCAGTTTATCGTCCGGGTTGGGGCAGTACTTC. This encodes CASSLSSGLGQYF.

The chain employs TRBV30 and TRBJ2-5; 9 positions agree with TRBD2. This CDR3 has 17 amino acids. Germline CDR1 GTSNPN, CDR2 SVGIG (reference sequence). The V and J ends lost 3 bases and 5 bases, in that order; junction bases with no gene match: 16. In DNA form, the CDR3 reads TGTGCCTGGAGGTCCCCTGGGCTAGCGGGAAAACTGGAGACCCAGTACTTC. It specifies CAWRSPGLAGKLETQYF.

The chain employs TRBV4-1 and TRBJ2-5, with D possibly being TRBD1 (5 bases). The CDR3 covers 15 residues. The V end lost 3 bases, the J end lost 7 bases, and 18 bases lay between the germline ends. The germline V gene has CDR1 MGHRA and CDR2 YSYEKL. CDR3 nucleotides: TGCGCCAGCAGCCAGGCGACAGCCCTGATCGGGACCCAGTACTTC. Protein sequence: CASSQATALIGTQYF.

The rearrangement uses TRBV3-1 and TRBJ2-4; D may be TRBD1 (5 bases). This CDR3 spans 17 amino acids. Germline CDR1 reads LGHDT; CDR2 reads YNNKEL (reference sequence). V was cut by 1 base and J by 0 bases, with 13 bases left in between. CDR3 nucleotides: TGTGCCAGCAGCCAAGGGAAGCAGGGCGTAGCCAAAAACATTCAGTACTTC. Residues: CASSQGKQGVAKNIQYF.

This clonotype was seen only a few times. This chain connects TRBV7-9 to TRBJ1-1; 8 bases map to TRBD1. Germline V gene data show CDR1 as SEHNR and CDR2 as FQNEAQ (reference sequence). The CDR3 runs to 15 residues. The V segment lost 5 bases and the J segment 3 bases; nucleotides outside the gene matches: 8. CDR3 amino acids: CASSIRQGWDTEAFF. The CDR3 DNA reads TGTGCCAGCAGCATACGACAGGGGTGGGACACTGAAGCTTTCTTT. Supplemented by reference TRBV7-9 and TRBJ1-1, the full variable domain reads DTGVSQNPRHKITKRGQNVTFRCDPISEHNRLYWYRQTLGQGPEFLTYFQNEAQLEKSRLLSDRFSAERPKGSFSTLEIQRTEQGDSAMYLCASSIRQGWDTEAFFGQGTRLTVV.

In this sample, this clonotype turned up a few times. V gene TRBV4-2 combines with J gene TRBJ2-5; D unresolved. Between the trimmed V and J ends, which lost 0 bases and 5 bases, there was a span of 19 bases. CDR3 length equals 17 residues. CDR1 LGHNA and CDR2 YNFKEQ come from the germline V gene. This CDR3 is CASSQDGLALVAETQYF. For the CDR3, the DNA is TGTGCCAGCAGCCAAGATGGGTTAGCTTTGGTGGCGGAGACCCAGTACTTC.

This clonotype was detected ten times or more. The rearrangement links TRBV2 to TRBJ2-1; TRBD1 matches 10 bases. The V gene's germline CDR1 is SNHLY and CDR2 FYNNEI. The junction had 12 bases not matched to a gene; V was cut back by 8 bases and J by 8 bases. The CDR3 is 15 residues long. CDR3 loop: CASSLAGTGEDEQFF. The DNA of the CDR3 is TGTGCCAGCTCATTAGCCGGGACAGGGGAGGATGAGCAGTTCTTC.

The V gene is TRBV28, the J gene TRBJ2-4, with D unresolved. CDR1 is MDHEN and CDR2 is SYDVKM in the germline V gene. The CDR3 runs to 12 residues. The V and J ends lost 2 bases and 9 bases respectively, with 8 bases between them. As DNA, the CDR3 is TGTGCCAGCAGTTTAGTGGGTACCATTCAGTACTTC. This sequence encodes CASSLVGTIQYF.

This clonotype was picked up a small number of times. The genes are TRBV5-1 and TRBJ1-1; 8 nucleotides line up with TRBD1. J was trimmed by 3 bases and V by 2 bases; bases with no gene match: 12. CDR1 is SGHRS, CDR2 YFSETQ, per germline. This CDR3 region has 17 residues. Here the CDR3 DNA reads TGCGCCAGCAGCTTCGCCGGGACAGGATGGGAGGACACTGAAGCTTTCTTT. Its translation: CASSFAGTGWEDTEAFF.

This clonotype appeared many times. The chain joins TRBV28 to TRBJ1-5; D is unresolved. The length of the CDR3 is 16 residues. From germline, CDR1 is MDHEN and CDR2 SYDVKM. V was shortened by 3 bases and J by 6 bases, with 18 bases between the two germline ends. The CDR3 loop is CASSLRRDPAGQPQHF. The CDR3 nucleotides read TGTGCCAGCAGTTTGCGACGCGACCCGGCAGGTCAGCCCCAGCATTTT.